This T cell receptor beta chain emerged from a study of blood T cell repertoires in COVID-19. TCRdb keeps only in-frame clones here, not all; method: immunoSEQ multiplex PCR. Of 250,000 to 300,000 clones listed, approximately 89% were seen once; the top ten hold around 10%. The CDR3 contains 14 residues. Germline values: CDR1 MNHEY, CDR2 SVGAGI. V was trimmed by 7 bases and J by 3 bases, leaving 15 bases between them. The V call is TRBV6-5, the J call TRBJ1-2, with no clear D. The source material was peripheral blood. This receptor was obtained from a woman in her twenties or thirties with COVID-19, enrolled during active disease. The CDR3 sequence is CASTHLAGDYGYTF. The CDR3 coding sequence is TGTGCCAGCACCCACCTAGCAGGTGACTATGGCTACACCTTC.